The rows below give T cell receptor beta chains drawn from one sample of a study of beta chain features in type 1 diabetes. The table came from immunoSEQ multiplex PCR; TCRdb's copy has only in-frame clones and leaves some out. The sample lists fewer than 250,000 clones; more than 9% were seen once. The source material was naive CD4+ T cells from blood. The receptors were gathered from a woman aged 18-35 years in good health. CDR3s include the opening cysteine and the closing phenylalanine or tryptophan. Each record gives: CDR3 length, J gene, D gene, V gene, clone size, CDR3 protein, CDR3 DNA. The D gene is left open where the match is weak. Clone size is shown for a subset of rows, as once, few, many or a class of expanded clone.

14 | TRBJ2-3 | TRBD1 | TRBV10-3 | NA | CAIRGQGDTDTQYF | TGTGCCATCAGAGGACAGGGGGACACAGATACGCAGTATTTT
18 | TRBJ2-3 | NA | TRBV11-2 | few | CASSFRHGSNRDTDTQYF | TGTGCCAGCAGCTTTCGGCACGGGAGTAATAGGGACACAGATACGCAGTATTTT
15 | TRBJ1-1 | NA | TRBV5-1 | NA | CASSFGAGVNTEAFF | TGCGCCAGCAGCTTCGGGGCAGGGGTGAACACTGAAGCTTTCTTT
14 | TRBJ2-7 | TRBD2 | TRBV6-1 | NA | CASNSLAGSYEQYF | TGTGCCAGCAACTCCCTAGCGGGGAGCTACGAGCAGTACTTC
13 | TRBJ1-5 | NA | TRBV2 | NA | CASSENFNQPQHF | TGTGCCAGCAGTGAAAACTTCAATCAGCCCCAGCATTTT
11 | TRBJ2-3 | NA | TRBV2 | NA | CASGGRDTQYF | TGTGCCAGCGGGGGCCGGGATACGCAGTATTTT
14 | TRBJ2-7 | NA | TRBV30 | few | CAWRFVGNDYEQYF | TGTGCCTGGAGGTTTGTAGGGAACGACTACGAGCAGTACTTC
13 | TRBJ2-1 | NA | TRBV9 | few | CASSVVLANEQFF | TGTGCCAGCAGCGTAGTACTAGCCAATGAGCAGTTCTTC
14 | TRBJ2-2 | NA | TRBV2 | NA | CASSGQGGTGELFF | TGTGCCAGCAGTGGCCAGGGTGGCACCGGGGAGCTGTTTTTT
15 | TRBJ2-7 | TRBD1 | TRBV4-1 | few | CASSQEPGQGYEQYF | TGCGCCAGCAGCCAAGAGCCCGGACAGGGCTACGAGCAGTACTTC
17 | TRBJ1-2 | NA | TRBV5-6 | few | CASSLAGRKSWGYGYTF | TGTGCCAGCAGCTTGGCGGGGAGAAAGTCTTGGGGCTATGGCTACACCTTC
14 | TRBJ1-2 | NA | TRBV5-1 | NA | CASSYRTGDYGYTF | TGCGCCAGCAGCTATCGGACGGGGGACTATGGCTACACCTTC
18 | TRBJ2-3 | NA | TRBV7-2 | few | CASSLTASRGAHTDTQYF | TGTGCCAGCAGCTTAACTGCGTCCCGGGGGGCCCACACGGATACGCAGTATTTT
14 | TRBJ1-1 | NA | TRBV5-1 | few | CASSLEGANTEAFF | TGCGCCAGCAGCTTGGAAGGGGCGAACACTGAAGCTTTCTTT
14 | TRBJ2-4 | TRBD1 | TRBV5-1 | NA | CASSLRQGGNIQYF | TGCGCCAGCAGCTTACGACAGGGTGGAAACATTCAGTACTTC